This TCR beta chain originates from a study of identical twins. V dropped 7 bases and J dropped 1; count of bases not matched to a gene: 4. The V gene's germline CDR1 is SNHLY and CDR2 FYNNEI. The CDR3 totals 13 residues. TCRdb ran MiXCR on the 5' RACE reads and lists one entry per CDR3 protein. The data show 570,000 or so distinct CDR3 sequences, just under 10% seen once. The table lists this clonotype with a few counts. The same data also contributed to another study, on yellow fever vaccine responses in identical twins.

This chain uses TRBV2 with TRBJ2-7; 7 bases map to TRBD1. The clonotype originates from a woman younger than 30 in good health. The sample taken for sequencing was PBMCs. The CDR3 protein is CASNDRDSYEQYF. In DNA, the CDR3 is TGTGCCAGCAACGACAGGGATTCCTACGAGCAGTACTTC.